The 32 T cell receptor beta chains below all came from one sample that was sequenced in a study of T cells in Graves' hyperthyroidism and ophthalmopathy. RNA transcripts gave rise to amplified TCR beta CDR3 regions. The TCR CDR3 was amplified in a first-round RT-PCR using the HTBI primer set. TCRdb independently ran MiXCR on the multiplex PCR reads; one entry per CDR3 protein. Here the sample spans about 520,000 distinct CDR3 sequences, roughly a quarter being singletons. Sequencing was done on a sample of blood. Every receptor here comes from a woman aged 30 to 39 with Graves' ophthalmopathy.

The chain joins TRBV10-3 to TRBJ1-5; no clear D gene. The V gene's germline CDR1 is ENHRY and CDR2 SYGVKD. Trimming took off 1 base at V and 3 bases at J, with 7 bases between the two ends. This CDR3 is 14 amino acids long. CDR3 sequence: CAISEWQNNQPQHF. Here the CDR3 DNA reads TGTGCCATCAGTGAGTGGCAGAACAATCAGCCCCAGCATTTT.

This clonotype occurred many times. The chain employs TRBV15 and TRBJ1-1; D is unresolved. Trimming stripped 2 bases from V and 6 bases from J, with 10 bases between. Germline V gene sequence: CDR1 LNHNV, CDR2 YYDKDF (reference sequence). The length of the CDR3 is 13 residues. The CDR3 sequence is CATSRTTSPEAFF. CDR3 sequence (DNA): TGTGCCACCAGCAGAACAACCTCGCCTGAAGCTTTCTTT.

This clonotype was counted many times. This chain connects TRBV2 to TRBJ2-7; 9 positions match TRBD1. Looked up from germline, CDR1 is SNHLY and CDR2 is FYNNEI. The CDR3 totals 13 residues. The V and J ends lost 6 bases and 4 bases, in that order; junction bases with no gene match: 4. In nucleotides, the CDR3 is TGTGCCAGCAGATACGACAGGGGGTACGAGCAGTACTTC. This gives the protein CASRYDRGYEQYF.

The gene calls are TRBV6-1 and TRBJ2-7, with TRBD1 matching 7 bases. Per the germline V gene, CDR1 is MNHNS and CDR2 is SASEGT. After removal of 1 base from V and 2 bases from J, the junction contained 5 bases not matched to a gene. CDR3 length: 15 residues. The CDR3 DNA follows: TGTGCCAGCAGTGAAGAGGGGGCAGCGCCCTACGAGCAGTACTTC. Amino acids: CASSEEGAAPYEQYF.

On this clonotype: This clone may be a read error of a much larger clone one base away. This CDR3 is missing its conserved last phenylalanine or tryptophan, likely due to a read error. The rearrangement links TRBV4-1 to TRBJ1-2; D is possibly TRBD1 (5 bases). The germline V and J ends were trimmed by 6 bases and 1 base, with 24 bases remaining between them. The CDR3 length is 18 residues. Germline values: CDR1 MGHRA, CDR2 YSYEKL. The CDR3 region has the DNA TGCGCCAGCAGGCAACTAAACTTCGGACAAGACTTTAACTATGGCTACACCGTC. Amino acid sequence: CASRQLNFGQDFNYGYTV.

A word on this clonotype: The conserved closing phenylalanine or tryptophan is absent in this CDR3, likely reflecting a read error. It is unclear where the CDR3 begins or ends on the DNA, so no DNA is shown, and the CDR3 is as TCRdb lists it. CDR3 amino acids: CASRREENTEACL. The chain couples TRBV7-9 to TRBJ1-1. The CDR3 is made up of 13 amino acids, end residues included. Germline assignment: CDR1 SEHNR and CDR2 FQNEAQ (reference sequence).

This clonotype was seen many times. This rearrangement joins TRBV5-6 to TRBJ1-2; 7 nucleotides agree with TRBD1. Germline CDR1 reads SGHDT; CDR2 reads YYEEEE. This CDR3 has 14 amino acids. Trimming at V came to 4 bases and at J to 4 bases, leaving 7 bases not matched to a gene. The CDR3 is CASSLGQNFYGYTF. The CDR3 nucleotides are TGTGCCAGCAGCCTGGGACAGAATTTCTATGGCTACACCTTC. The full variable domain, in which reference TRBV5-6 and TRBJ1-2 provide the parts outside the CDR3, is DAGVTQSPTHLIKTRGQQVTLRCSPKSGHDTVSWYQQALGQGPQFIFQYYEEEERQRGNFPDRFSGHQFPNYSSELNVNALLLGDSALYLCASSLGQNFYGYTFGSGTRLTVV.

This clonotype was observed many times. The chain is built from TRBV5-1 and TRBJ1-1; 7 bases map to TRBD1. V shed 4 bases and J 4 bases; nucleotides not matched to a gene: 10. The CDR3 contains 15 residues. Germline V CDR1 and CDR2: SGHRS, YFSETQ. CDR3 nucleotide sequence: TGCGCCAGCAGCGTGAACAGGGGAGGAGGCACTGAAGCTTTCTTT. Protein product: CASSVNRGGGTEAFF.

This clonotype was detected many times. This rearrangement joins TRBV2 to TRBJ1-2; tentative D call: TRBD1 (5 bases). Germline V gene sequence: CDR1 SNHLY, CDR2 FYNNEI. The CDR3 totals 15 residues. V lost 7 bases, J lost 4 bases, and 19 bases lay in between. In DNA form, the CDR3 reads TGTGCCAGCACCCCTCCCCTCACAGGCCTCTATGGCTACACCTTC. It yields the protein CASTPPLTGLYGYTF.

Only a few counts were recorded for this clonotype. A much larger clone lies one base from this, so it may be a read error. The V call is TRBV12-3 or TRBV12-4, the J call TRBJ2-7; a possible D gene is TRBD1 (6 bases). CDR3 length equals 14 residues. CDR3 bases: TGTGCCGGCAGCCGGGGACAAGTCTCCTACGAGCAGTACTTC. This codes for CAGSRGQVSYEQYF.

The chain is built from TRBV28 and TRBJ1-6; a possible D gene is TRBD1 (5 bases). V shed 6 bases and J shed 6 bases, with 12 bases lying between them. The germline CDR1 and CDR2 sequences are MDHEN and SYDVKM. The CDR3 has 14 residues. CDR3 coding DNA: TGTGCCAGCAGCTCGGGACGGGTTAATTCACCCCTCCACTTT. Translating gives CASSSGRVNSPLHF.

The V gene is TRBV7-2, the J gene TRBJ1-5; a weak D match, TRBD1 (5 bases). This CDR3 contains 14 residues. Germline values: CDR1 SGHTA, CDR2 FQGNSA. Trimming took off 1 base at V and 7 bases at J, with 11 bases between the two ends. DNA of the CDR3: TGTGCCAGCAGCTTAGTTTCGGGGGGACAGCCCCAGCATTTT. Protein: CASSLVSGGQPQHF.

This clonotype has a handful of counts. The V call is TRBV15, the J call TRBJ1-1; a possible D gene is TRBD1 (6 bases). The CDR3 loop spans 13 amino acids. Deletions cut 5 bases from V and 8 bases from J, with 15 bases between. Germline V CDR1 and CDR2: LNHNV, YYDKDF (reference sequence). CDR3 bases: TGTGCCACCAGCGGGCGGGGGGCTAGGGAAGCTTTCTTT. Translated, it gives CATSGRGAREAFF.

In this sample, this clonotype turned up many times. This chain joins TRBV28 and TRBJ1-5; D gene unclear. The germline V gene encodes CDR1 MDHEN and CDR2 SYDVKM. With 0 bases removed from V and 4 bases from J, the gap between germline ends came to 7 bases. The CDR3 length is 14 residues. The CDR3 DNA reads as TGTGCCAGCAGTTTATGGAGGGTAAATCAGCCCCAGCATTTT. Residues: CASSLWRVNQPQHF.

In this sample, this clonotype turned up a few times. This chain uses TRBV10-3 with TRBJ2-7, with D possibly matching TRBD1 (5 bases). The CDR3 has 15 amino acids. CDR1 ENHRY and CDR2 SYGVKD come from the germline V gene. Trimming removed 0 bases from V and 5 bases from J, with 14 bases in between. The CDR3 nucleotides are TGTGCCATCAGTGAGTCTCCGCTTGGGGCCGACGAGCAGTACTTC. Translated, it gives CAISESPLGADEQYF.

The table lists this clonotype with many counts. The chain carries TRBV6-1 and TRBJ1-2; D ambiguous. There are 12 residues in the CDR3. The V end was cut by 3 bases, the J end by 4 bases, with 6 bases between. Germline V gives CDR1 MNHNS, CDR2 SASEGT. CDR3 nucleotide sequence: TGTGCCAGCAGTGATTGGGGCTATGGCTACACCTTC. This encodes CASSDWGYGYTF.

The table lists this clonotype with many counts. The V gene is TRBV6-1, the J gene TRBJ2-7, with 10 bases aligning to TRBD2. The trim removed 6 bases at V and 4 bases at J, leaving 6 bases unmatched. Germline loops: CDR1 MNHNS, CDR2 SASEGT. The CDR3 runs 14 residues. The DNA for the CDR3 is TGTGCCAGCAGCGCCGGGACTAGCGTGTACGAGCAGTACTTC. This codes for CASSAGTSVYEQYF.

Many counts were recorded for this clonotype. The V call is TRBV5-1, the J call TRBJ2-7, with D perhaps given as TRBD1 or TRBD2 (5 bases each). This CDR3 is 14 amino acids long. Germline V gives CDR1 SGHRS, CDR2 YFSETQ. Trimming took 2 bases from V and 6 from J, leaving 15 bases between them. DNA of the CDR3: TGCGCCAGCAGCTTATCGGGGCCATGGGGCGAGCAGTACTTC. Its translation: CASSLSGPWGEQYF.

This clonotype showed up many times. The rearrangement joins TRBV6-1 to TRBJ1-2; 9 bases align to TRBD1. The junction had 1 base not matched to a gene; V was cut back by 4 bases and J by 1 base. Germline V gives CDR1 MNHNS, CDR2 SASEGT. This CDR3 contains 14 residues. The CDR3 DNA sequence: TGTGCCAGCAGTGGGACAGGGGTTAACTATGGCTACACCTTC. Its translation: CASSGTGVNYGYTF.

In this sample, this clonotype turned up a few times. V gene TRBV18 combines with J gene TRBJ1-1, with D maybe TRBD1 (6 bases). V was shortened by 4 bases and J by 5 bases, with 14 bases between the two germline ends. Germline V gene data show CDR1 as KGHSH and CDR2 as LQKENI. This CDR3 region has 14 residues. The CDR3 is CASSLSRGRTEAFF. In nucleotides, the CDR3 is TGTGCCAGCTCACTCTCAAGGGGGAGGACTGAAGCTTTCTTT.

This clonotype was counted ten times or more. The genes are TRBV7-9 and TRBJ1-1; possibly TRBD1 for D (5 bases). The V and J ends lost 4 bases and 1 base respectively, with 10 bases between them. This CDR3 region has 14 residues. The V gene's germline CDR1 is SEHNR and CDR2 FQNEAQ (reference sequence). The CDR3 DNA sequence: TGTGCCAGCAGCTCAGGGTTTGAGAACACTGAAGCTTTCTTT. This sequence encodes CASSSGFENTEAFF.

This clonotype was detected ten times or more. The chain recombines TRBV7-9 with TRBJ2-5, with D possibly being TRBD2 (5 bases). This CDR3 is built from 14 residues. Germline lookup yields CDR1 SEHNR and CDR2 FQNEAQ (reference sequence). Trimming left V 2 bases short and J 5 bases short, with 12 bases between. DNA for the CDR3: TGTGCCAGCAGCTTATTCGGGATTGGGGAGACCCAGTACTTC. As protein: CASSLFGIGETQYF.

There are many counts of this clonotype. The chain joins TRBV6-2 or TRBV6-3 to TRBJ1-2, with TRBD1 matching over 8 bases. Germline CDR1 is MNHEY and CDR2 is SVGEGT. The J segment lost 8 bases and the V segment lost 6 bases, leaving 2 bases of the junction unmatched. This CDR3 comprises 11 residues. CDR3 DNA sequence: TGTGCCAGCAGGGACAGGGACGGCTACACCTTC. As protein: CASRDRDGYTF.

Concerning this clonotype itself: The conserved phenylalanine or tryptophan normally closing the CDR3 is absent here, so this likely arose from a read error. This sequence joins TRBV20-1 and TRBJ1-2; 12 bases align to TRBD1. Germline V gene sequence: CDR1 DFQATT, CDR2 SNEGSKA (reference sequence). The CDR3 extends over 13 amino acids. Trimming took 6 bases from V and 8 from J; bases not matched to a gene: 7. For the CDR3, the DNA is TGCAGTGCCCCTGGGACAGGGGGCGCCGGCTACACCTAC. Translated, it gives CSAPGTGGAGYTY.

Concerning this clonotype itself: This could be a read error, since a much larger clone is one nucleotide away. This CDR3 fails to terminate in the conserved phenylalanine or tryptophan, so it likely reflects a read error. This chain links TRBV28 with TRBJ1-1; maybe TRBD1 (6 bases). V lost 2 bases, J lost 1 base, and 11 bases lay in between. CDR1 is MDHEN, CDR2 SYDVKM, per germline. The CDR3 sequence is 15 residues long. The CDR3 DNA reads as TGTGCCAGCAGTTTAGACTCGACAGGGAACACTGAAGCTTTCTAT. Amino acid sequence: CASSLDSTGNTEAFY.

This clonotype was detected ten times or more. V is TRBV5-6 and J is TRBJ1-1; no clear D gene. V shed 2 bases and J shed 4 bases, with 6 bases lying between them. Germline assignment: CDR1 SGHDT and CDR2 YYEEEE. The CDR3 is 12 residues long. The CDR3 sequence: CASSFMGTEAFF. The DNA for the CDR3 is TGTGCCAGCAGCTTTATGGGCACTGAAGCTTTCTTT. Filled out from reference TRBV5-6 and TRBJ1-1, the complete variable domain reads DAGVTQSPTHLIKTRGQQVTLRCSPKSGHDTVSWYQQALGQGPQFIFQYYEEEERQRGNFPDRFSGHQFPNYSSELNVNALLLGDSALYLCASSFMGTEAFFGQGTRLTVV.

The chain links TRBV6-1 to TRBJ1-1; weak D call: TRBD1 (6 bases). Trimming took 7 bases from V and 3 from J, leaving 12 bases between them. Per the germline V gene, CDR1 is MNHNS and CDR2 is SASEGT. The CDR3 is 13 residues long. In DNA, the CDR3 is TGTGCCAGCAAAACAACAGGGTACACTGAAGCTTTCTTT. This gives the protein CASKTTGYTEAFF.

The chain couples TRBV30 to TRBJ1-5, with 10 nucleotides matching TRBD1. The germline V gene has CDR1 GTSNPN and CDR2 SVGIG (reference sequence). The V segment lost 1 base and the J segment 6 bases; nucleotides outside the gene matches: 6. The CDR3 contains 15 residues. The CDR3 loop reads CAWSAGTGAVQPQHF. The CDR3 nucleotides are TGTGCCTGGAGTGCCGGGACAGGGGCCGTTCAGCCCCAGCATTTT.

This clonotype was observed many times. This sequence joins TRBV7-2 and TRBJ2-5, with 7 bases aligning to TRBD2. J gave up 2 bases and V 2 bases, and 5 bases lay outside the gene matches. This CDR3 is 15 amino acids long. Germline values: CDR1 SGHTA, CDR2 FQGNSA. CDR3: CASSLMGGGQETQYF. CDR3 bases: TGTGCCAGCAGCTTAATGGGCGGGGGTCAAGAGACCCAGTACTTC.

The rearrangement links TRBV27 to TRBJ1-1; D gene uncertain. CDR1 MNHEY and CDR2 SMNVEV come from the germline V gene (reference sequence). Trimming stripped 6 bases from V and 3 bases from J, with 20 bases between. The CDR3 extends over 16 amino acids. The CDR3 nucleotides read TGTGCCAGCAGAACTCCCTTTATAGGCAAGGACACTGAAGCTTTCTTT. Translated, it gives CASRTPFIGKDTEAFF.

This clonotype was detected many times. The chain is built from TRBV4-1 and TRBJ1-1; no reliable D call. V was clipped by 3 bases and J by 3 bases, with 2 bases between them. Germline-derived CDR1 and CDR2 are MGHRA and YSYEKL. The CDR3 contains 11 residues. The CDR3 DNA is TGCGCCAGCAGCCACTACACTGAAGCTTTCTTT. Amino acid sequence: CASSHYTEAFF.

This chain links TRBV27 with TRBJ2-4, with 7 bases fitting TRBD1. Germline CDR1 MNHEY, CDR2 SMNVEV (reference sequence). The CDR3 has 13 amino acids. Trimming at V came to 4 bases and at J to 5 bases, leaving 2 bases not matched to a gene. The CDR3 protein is CASSSGTENIQYF. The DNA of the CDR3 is TGTGCCAGCAGTTCCGGGACAGAAAACATTCAGTACTTC.